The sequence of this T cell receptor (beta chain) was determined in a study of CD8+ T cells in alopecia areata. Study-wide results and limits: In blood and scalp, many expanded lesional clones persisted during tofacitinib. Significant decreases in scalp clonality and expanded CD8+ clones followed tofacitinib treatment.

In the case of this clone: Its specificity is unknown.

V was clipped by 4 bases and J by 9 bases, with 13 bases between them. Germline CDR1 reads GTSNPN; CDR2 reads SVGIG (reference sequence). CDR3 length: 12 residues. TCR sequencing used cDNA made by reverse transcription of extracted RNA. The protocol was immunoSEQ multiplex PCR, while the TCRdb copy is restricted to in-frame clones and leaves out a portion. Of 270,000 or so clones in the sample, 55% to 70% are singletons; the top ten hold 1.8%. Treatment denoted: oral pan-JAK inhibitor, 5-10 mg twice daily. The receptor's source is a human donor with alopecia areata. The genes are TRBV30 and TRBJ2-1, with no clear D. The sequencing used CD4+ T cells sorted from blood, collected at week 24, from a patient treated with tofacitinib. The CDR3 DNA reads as TGTGCCTGGACCTCCAATCTAGGTGAGCAGTTCTTC. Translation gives CAWTSNLGEQFF.